This T cell receptor (beta chain) appears in the sequencing data of a study of type 1 and type 2 diabetes patients. Study background: From PBMCs, CD4+ and CD8+ T cells were isolated by magnetic microbeads. A total of about 19,000,000 paired-end reads came from the whole study. The study, taken as a whole, reports: V and J gene usage correlated at roughly 0.97 between type 2 diabetes and control samples.

This clonotype was counted between two and nine times. Its target is not known. Germline values: CDR1 SGHDN, CDR2 FVKESK. The CDR3 runs 12 residues. Trimming took off 3 bases at V and 6 bases at J, with 7 bases between the two ends. The PCR template was genomic DNA. A primer set of 30 forward and 13 reverse primers amplified the CDR3. From the multiplex PCR reads, TCRdb called clonotypes with MiXCR, one entry per CDR3 protein. The profile shows some 250,000 distinct CDR3 sequences, 45% to 60% of them singletons. The sample taken for sequencing was peripheral blood mononuclear cells (PBMCs). This chain uses TRBV14 with TRBJ2-3, with unresolved D. This sequence originates from a man between 18 and 35 years old with type 2 diabetes. CDR3 residues: CASSHTFDTQYF. The CDR3 region has the DNA TGTGCCAGCAGCCATACGTTCGATACGCAGTATTTT. Variable domain in full (rest from reference TRBV14 and TRBJ2-3): EAGVTQFPSHSVIEKGQTVTLRCDPISGHDNLYWYRRVMGKEIKFLLHFVKESKQDESGMPNNRFLAERTGGTYSTLKVQPAELEDSGVYFCASSHTFDTQYFGPGTRLTVL.